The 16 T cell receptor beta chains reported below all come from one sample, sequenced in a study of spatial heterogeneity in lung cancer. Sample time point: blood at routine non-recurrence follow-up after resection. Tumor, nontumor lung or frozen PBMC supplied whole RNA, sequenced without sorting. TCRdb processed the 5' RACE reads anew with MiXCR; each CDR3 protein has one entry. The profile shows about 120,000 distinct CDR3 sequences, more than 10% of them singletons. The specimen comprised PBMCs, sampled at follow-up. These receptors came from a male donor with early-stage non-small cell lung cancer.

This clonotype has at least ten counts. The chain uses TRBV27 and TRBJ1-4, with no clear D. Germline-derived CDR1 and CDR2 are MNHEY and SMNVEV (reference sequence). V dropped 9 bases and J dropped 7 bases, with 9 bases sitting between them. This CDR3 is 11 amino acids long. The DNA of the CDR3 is TGTGCCAGTCGCAAAAGTGAAAAACTGTTTTTT. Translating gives CASRKSEKLFF.

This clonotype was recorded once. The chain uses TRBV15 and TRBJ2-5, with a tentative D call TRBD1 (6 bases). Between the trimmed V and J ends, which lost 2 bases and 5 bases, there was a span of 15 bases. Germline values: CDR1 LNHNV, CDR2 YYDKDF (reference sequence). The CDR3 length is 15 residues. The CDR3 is CATSRPHRVRETQYF. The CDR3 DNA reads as TGTGCCACCAGCAGACCCCACAGGGTCCGGGAGACCCAGTACTTC.

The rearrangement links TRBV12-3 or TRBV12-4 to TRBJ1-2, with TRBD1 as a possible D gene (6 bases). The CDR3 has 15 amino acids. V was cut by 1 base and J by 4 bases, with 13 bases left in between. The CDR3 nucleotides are TGTGCCAGCAGTTTAGGAGGACAGTTGTCCTATGGCTACACCTTC. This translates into CASSLGGQLSYGYTF.

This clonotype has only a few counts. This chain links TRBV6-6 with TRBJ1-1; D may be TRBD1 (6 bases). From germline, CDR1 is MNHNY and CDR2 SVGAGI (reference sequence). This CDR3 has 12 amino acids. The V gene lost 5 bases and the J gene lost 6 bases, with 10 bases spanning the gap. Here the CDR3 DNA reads TGTGCCAGCAGTCTACAGGGTGCTGAAGCTTTCTTT. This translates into CASSLQGAEAFF.

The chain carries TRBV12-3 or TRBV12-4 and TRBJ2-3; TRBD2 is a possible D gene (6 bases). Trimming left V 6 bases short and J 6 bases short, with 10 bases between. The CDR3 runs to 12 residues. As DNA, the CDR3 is TGTGCCAGCAGGCGGGGATCGGATACGCAGTATTTT. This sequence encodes CASRRGSDTQYF.

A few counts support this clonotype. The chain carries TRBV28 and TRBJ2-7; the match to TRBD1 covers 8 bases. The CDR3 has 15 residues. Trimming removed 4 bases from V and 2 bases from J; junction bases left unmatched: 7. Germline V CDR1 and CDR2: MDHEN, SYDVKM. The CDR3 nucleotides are TGTGCCAGCAGTTCGCCGGGACAGGTGACCTACGAGCAGTACTTC. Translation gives CASSSPGQVTYEQYF.

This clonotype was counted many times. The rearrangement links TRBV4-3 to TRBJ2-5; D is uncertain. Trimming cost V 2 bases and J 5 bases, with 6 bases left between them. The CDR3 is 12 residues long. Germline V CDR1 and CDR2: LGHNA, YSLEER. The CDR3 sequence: CASSQSGETQYF. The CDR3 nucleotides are TGCGCCAGCAGCCAAAGTGGTGAGACCCAGTACTTC.

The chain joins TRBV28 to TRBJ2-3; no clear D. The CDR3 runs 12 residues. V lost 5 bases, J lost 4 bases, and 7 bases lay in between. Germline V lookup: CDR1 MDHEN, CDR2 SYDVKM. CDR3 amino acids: CASSLRADTQYF. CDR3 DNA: TGTGCCAGCAGTCTCCGTGCAGATACGCAGTATTTT.

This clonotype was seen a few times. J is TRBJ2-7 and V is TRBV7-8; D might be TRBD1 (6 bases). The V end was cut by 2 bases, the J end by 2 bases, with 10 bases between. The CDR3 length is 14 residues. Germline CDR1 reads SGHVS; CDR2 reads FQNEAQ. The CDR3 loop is CASSLLSGAYEQYF. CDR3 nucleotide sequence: TGTGCCAGCAGCTTACTCTCAGGGGCCTACGAGCAGTACTTC.

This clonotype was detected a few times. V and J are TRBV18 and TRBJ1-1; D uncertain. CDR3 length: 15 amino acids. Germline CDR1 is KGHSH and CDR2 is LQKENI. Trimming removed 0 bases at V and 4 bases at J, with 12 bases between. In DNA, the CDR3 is TGTGCCAGCTCACCACCCGGCAGTGAGAGCACTGAAGCTTTCTTT. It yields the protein CASSPPGSESTEAFF.

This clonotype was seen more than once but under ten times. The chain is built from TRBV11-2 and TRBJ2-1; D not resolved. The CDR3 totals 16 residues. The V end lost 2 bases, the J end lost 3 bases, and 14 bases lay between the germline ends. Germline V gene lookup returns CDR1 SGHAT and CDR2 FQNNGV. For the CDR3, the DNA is TGTGCCAGCAGCTTAATAGGTCGCCAGAACTACAATGAGCAGTTCTTC. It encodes CASSLIGRQNYNEQFF.

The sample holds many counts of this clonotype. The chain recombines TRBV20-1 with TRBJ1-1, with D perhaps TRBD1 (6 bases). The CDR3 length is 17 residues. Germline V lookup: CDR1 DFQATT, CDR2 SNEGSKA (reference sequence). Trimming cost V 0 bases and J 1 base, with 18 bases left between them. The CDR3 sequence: CSARDGARTAKNTEAFF. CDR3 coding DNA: TGCAGTGCTAGAGATGGTGCTCGGACAGCCAAGAACACTGAAGCTTTCTTT.

The CDR3 region is CASSGGALNTEAFF. The CDR3 DNA sequence: TGCGCCAGCTCAGGTGGGGCCCTGAACACTGAAGCTTTCTTT. The chain employs TRBV5-1 and TRBJ1-1; D may be TRBD1 (5 bases). The ends were cut back, 7 bases at V and 0 bases at J, with 13 bases in the middle. The V gene's germline CDR1 is SGHRS and CDR2 YFSETQ. The CDR3 covers 14 residues.

The CDR3 DNA follows: TGTGCCAGCAGTGATCAGTATAATTCACCCCTCCACTTT. This codes for CASSDQYNSPLHF. J is TRBJ1-6 and V is TRBV2; D uncertain. This CDR3 is 13 amino acids long. V was shortened by 3 bases and J by 4 bases, with 4 bases between the two germline ends. CDR1 and CDR2 (germline): SNHLY, FYNNEI.

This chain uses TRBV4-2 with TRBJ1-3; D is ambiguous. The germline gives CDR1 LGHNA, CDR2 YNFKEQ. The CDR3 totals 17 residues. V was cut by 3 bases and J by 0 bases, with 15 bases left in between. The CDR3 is CASSQYLETDSGNTIYF. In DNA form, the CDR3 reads TGTGCCAGCAGCCAGTATCTTGAGACGGACTCTGGAAACACCATATATTTT.

The CDR3 sequence is CASSSTTGEETQYF. The CDR3 DNA follows: TGTGCCAGCAGCTCGACGACAGGGGAGGAGACCCAGTACTTC. V gene TRBV11-1 combines with J gene TRBJ2-5, with 8 positions matching TRBD1. The CDR3 covers 14 residues. V lost 4 bases to trimming and J lost 5 bases; unmatched junction nucleotides: 6. The germline CDR1 and CDR2 sequences are SGHAT and FQDESV (reference sequence).